This T cell receptor beta chain was identified in a study of cytomegalovirus exposure and HLA in healthy donors. Study-level results: With later analysis, a missense DCLRE1C variant became linked to TCR beta V- and J-gene trimming.

60 Vbeta and 13 Jbeta primers were used in PCR. Sequenced by immunoSEQ multiplex PCR; TCRdb stores in-frame clones only, minus some. The sample shows 70,000 to 90,000 clones, about 77% of them seen only once. Per germline, CDR1 LNHDA and CDR2 SQIVND (reference sequence). Trimming took off 1 base at V and 5 bases at J, with 14 bases between the two ends. The CDR3 has 15 residues. As concerns this clone: Antigen specificity is unknown.

The sequenced sample was PBMCs. V is TRBV19 and J is TRBJ2-5; no clear D. This clonotype was obtained from a man aged 55 to 69 in good health and CMV-seronegative. The CDR3 DNA sequence: TGTGCCAGTAGTATAGGAGACTGGAAGAGGGAGACCCAGTACTTC. Encoded protein: CASSIGDWKRETQYF.